The 20 T cell receptor beta chains below all came from one sample that was sequenced in a study of vaccination effects on CD4 cells after COVID-19. The method was immunoSEQ multiplex PCR; TCRdb's version includes in-frame clones alone and lacks a portion of them. The sample lists fewer than 35,000 clones; 74% were seen once. Antigens for these TCRs are unknown. The authors isolated CD4+ T cells after approximately 9 days of culture. Each participant received a vaccine that was either BNT162b2 or mRNA-1273, given as two doses. Sequenced material: CD4+ T cells from PBMCs cultured without peptide, taken after COVID-19 vaccination. The receptor source for this set is a human donor who received a COVID-19 vaccine.

This chain uses TRBV7-3 with TRBJ2-1; 8 bases map to TRBD1. Trimming removed 8 bases from V and 6 bases from J; junction bases left unmatched: 6. The CDR3 runs to 13 residues. Germline CDR1 and CDR2: SGHTA and FQGTGA. The CDR3 loop is CASARGQLNEQFF. CDR3 DNA sequence: TGTGCCAGCGCCAGGGGGCAACTCAATGAGCAGTTCTTC.

This rearrangement joins TRBV5-6 to TRBJ1-6; TRBD1 is a possible D gene (6 bases). Germline lookup yields CDR1 SGHDT and CDR2 YYEEEE. This CDR3 has 15 amino acids. V shed 1 base and J shed 7 bases, with 12 bases lying between them. The CDR3: CASSLSPGVNSPLHF. The CDR3 DNA sequence: TGTGCCAGCAGCTTGTCCCCAGGGGTCAATTCACCCCTCCACTTT. The variable domain in full, with the rest retrieved from reference TRBV5-6 and TRBJ1-6, is DAGVTQSPTHLIKTRGQQVTLRCSPKSGHDTVSWYQQALGQGPQFIFQYYEEEERQRGNFPDRFSGHQFPNYSSELNVNALLLGDSALYLCASSLSPGVNSPLHFGNGTRLTVT.

This clone showed up just a few times. The rearrangement links TRBV5-6 to TRBJ2-1; TRBD2 matches at 9 bases. The CDR3 runs 18 residues. V was clipped by 2 bases and J by 12 bases; unmatched bases: 21. Germline-derived CDR1 and CDR2 are SGHDT and YYEEEE. The CDR3 nucleotides are TGTGCCAGCAGCTTCAGGGGCGGGAGGGCCGCGAAGAGGGCCGGGCAGTTCTTC. This encodes CASSFRGGRAAKRAGQFF.

This clone was found a few times. The chain joins TRBV4-3 to TRBJ2-1; TRBD2 is a possible D gene (6 bases). Germline V CDR1 and CDR2: LGHNA, YSLEER. This CDR3 has 16 residues. V dropped 4 bases and J dropped 0 bases, with 13 bases sitting between them. The CDR3 coding sequence is TGCGCCAGCAGCCCCCATCTAGCGCCCTCCTACAATGAGCAGTTCTTC. This codes for CASSPHLAPSYNEQFF.

The table lists this clone with a count of one. The J gene is TRBJ2-7, the V gene TRBV27, with 10 bases fitting TRBD2. The V gene end was trimmed by 5 bases and the J gene end by 7 bases; junction bases not matched to a gene: 17. This CDR3 has 17 residues. CDR1 is MNHEY, CDR2 SMNVEV, per germline (reference sequence). The CDR3 loop reads CASSPLASGGEPREQYF. CDR3 sequence (DNA): TGTGCCAGCAGTCCCCTGGCTAGCGGGGGCGAACCAAGGGAGCAGTACTTC.

This clone was detected only a few times. The chain uses TRBV3-1 (or the pseudogene TRBV3-2) and TRBJ1-5, with a possible D match to TRBD1 (5 bases). Germline V gene sequence: CDR1 LGHDT, CDR2 YNNKEL (reference sequence). The CDR3 has 17 residues. With 1 base removed from V and 0 bases from J, the gap between germline ends came to 13 bases. The CDR3 DNA is TGTGCCAGCAGCCAAGTACCAGGGTTTTCTAGCAATCAGCCCCAGCATTTT. Translating it yields CASSQVPGFSSNQPQHF.

This sequence joins TRBV6-6 and TRBJ1-1; a weak D match, TRBD1 (5 bases). The CDR3 is 15 amino acids. Trimming shortened V by 3 bases and J by 2 bases, and 13 bases separated the two germline ends. Germline CDR1 reads MNHNY; CDR2 reads SVGAGI (reference sequence). The CDR3 bases are TGTGCCAGCAGTTATGTTTCGGGGCGCAACACTGAAGCTTTCTTT. It is translated as CASSYVSGRNTEAFF.

V gene TRBV6-4 combines with J gene TRBJ2-2, with 7 nucleotides matching TRBD2. Germline CDR1 and CDR2: MRHNA and SNTAGT. The CDR3 runs 14 residues. V was clipped by 6 bases and J by 5 bases; unmatched bases: 6. CDR3 region: CASRREIGTGELFF. The CDR3 nucleotides are TGTGCCAGCAGGCGGGAGATTGGGACCGGGGAGCTGTTTTTT.

This sequence joins TRBV12-3 or TRBV12-4 and TRBJ2-1; no firm D call. This CDR3 is 13 amino acids long. The ends were cut back, 1 base at V and 10 bases at J, with 11 bases in the middle. The CDR3 sequence: CASSLEVIFEQFF. The CDR3 DNA sequence: TGTGCCAGCAGTTTAGAGGTTATCTTCGAGCAGTTCTTC.

J is TRBJ2-3 and V is TRBV7-2, with D possibly called TRBD1 or TRBD2 (6 bases each). CDR1 and CDR2 (germline): SGHTA, FQGNSA. The CDR3 is 14 residues long. With 4 bases removed from V and 4 bases from J, the gap between germline ends came to 12 bases. The CDR3 DNA reads TGTGCCAGCAGCTCTTGGGGGGCGTCAGATACGCAGTATTTT. The encoded protein is CASSSWGASDTQYF.

The chain joins TRBV7-9 to TRBJ2-2; 7 nucleotides line up with TRBD1. J lost 7 bases, V lost 5 bases, and 13 bases had no gene match. The CDR3 loop spans 16 amino acids. The germline V gene has CDR1 SEHNR and CDR2 FQNEAQ (reference sequence). This CDR3 is CASSPWTGGWGGELFF. The CDR3 nucleotides are TGTGCCAGCAGCCCCTGGACAGGAGGCTGGGGCGGGGAGCTGTTTTTT.

The rearrangement links TRBV28 to TRBJ2-7, with D maybe TRBD1 (6 bases). Germline V gene lookup returns CDR1 MDHEN and CDR2 SYDVKM. This CDR3 spans 15 amino acids. The V and J ends lost 6 bases and 0 bases respectively, with 15 bases between them. The CDR3 region is CASSPPDSVSYEQYF. CDR3 nucleotide sequence: TGTGCCAGCAGCCCGCCGGACAGCGTCTCCTACGAGCAGTACTTC.

The J gene is TRBJ2-4, the V gene TRBV2; D remains unclear. The V end was cut by 3 bases, the J end by 1 base, with 7 bases between. Germline V gene sequence: CDR1 SNHLY, CDR2 FYNNEI. CDR3 length: 14 residues. The DNA for the CDR3 is TGTGCCAGCAGTGATGGGGTCGCCAAAAACATTCAGTACTTC. It codes for CASSDGVAKNIQYF.

This chain uses TRBV7-2 with TRBJ2-1; D unclear. CDR1 and CDR2 (germline): SGHTA, FQGNSA. The CDR3 length is 15 residues. V was trimmed by 5 bases and J by 2 bases, leaving 13 bases between them. This CDR3 is CASSPSPLTYNEQFF. The DNA for the CDR3 is TGTGCCAGCAGCCCAAGCCCACTAACCTACAATGAGCAGTTCTTC.

The DNA of the CDR3 is TGTGCCAGCAGCCCACGGACAGGGACAGATACGCAGTATTTT. Its protein is CASSPRTGTDTQYF. V gene TRBV5-4 combines with J gene TRBJ2-3; 8 positions agree with TRBD1. Germline CDR1 SGHNT, CDR2 YYREEE (reference sequence). The CDR3 consists of 14 residues. With 4 bases clipped from V and 3 bases from J, the junction kept 4 bases outside the gene matches.

The V and J genes are TRBV19 and TRBJ2-7; 7 bases align to TRBD1. CDR3 size: 13 residues. J was trimmed by 3 bases and V by 10 bases; bases with no gene match: 9. Germline loops: CDR1 LNHDA, CDR2 SQIVND (reference sequence). In DNA, the CDR3 is TGTGCCACCTCGGGACAGCTTCGCTACGAGCAGTACTTC. Translating it yields CATSGQLRYEQYF.

This rearrangement joins TRBV6-6 to TRBJ2-7; 9 nucleotides match TRBD2. The germline V gene encodes CDR1 MNHNY and CDR2 SVGAGI (reference sequence). The CDR3 runs to 16 residues. V lost 0 bases and J lost 6; bases outside the gene matches: 9. CDR3 in amino acids: CASSYSMTSGTSEQYF. The DNA for the CDR3 is TGTGCCAGCAGTTACTCGATGACTAGCGGAACTAGCGAGCAGTACTTC.

The chain joins TRBV7-9 to TRBJ2-5, with 7 nucleotides matching TRBD2. With 4 bases clipped from V and 4 bases from J, the junction kept 18 bases outside the gene matches. Germline assignment: CDR1 SEHNR and CDR2 FQNEAQ (reference sequence). This CDR3 contains 18 residues. The CDR3: CASSSRRSGRSRGETQYF. The CDR3 DNA is TGTGCCAGCAGCTCCCGACGGTCCGGGAGGTCTCGGGGAGAGACCCAGTACTTC.

The chain combines TRBV29-1 with TRBJ1-3; tentative D call: TRBD1 (6 bases). Deletions cut 0 bases from V and 8 bases from J, with 20 bases between. Germline V lookup: CDR1 SQVTM, CDR2 ANQGSEA. The CDR3 totals 16 residues. Here the CDR3 DNA reads TGCAGCGTTGAAGATCTTCACAGGGCAGGGGTGGACACCATATATTTT. It specifies CSVEDLHRAGVDTIYF.

The J gene is TRBJ2-7, the V gene TRBV6-5, with D unresolved. CDR3 size: 11 residues. Germline lookup yields CDR1 MNHEY and CDR2 SVGAGI. V lost 2 bases, J lost 6 bases, and 5 bases lay in between. The CDR3 loop reads CASSYNSEQYF. The CDR3 nucleotides read TGTGCCAGCAGTTACAACAGCGAGCAGTACTTC.